This T cell receptor beta chain was retrieved from a study of regulatory T cells in long-lasting Graves disease. This CDR3 has 14 residues. The V end lost 3 bases, the J end lost 0 bases, and 6 bases lay between the germline ends. CDR1 is MNHEY, CDR2 SVGAGI, per germline. Study-wide results and limits: New patients shared 966 public clonotypes, fewer than the approximately 2,500 shared by persistent patients.

A word on this clonotype: Antigen: not known.

Sequencing libraries for TCR beta were prepared with iRepertoire HTBI primers and Arm-PCR of CDR3 regions. Using its own MiXCR run on the multiplex PCR reads, TCRdb lists one record per CDR3 protein. The profile shows roughly 410,000 distinct CDR3 sequences, 15% of them singletons. The time point denotes: newly diagnosed GD, antithyroid drugs for less than 3 months. Following extraction of RNA from PBMCs, that RNA was used to make the TCR library. Patients with Graves' disease were diagnosed by American Thyroid Association guidelines. The same data also contributed to another study, on T cells in Graves' hyperthyroidism and ophthalmopathy.

The receptor was derived from a woman aged 40-49 years with Graves disease. The sequencing here drew on peripheral blood mononuclear cells (PBMCs), taken at new diagnosis, from a patient treated with antithyroid drugs. This chain uses TRBV6-5 with TRBJ2-1; no reliable D call. CDR3 residues: CASSYSASYNEQFF. In nucleotides, the CDR3 is TGTGCCAGCAGTTATTCCGCCTCCTACAATGAGCAGTTCTTC.